This TCR beta chain was sequenced for a study of T cell responses to AZD1222 COVID-19 vaccine. Sequencing used immunoSEQ multiplex PCR; TCRdb keeps in-frame clones, though not all of them. This table has around 120,000 clones, 80% to 95% appearing once. Second doses were pooled across both intervals (about 4 or about 12 weeks). The V gene's germline CDR1 is MNHEY and CDR2 SVGAGI. The length of the CDR3 is 13 residues. V was trimmed by 5 bases and J by 7 bases, leaving 12 bases between them. As to this clone: Its cognate antigen is unknown.

Study-wide results and caveats: At 160-218 and 743-854, vaccine-associated CD4 TCRs were dominant, and they spanned spike.

The sample here was peripheral blood, taken 28 days after the second AZD1222 dose. The chain links TRBV6-5 to TRBJ1-3, with a possible D match to TRBD1 (6 bases). The clonotype originates from an adult who received the AZD1222 COVID-19 vaccine. The CDR3 region is CASSRRGRNTIYF. The CDR3 DNA is TGTGCCAGCAGTCGCAGGGGAAGGAACACCATATATTTT.